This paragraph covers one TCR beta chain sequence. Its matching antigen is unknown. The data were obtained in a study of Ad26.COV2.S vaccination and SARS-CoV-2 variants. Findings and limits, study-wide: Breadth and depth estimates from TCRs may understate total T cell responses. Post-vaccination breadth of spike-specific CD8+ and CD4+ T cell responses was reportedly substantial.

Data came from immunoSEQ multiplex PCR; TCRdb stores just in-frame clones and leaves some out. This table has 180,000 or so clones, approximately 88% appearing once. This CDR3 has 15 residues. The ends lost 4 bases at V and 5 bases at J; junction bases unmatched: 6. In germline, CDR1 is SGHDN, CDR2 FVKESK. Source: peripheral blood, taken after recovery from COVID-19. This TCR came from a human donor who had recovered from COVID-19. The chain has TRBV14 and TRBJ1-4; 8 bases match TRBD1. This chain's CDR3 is CASSPPRTGNEKLFF. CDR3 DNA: TGTGCCAGCAGCCCCCCCAGGACAGGGAATGAAAAACTGTTTTTT.